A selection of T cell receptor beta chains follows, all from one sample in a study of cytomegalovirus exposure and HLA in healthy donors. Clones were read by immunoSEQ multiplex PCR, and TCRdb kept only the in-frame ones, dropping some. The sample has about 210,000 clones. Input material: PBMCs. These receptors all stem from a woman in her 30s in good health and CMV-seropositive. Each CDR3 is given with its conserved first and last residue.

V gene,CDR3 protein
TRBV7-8,CASSLGVAGGGRVGELFF
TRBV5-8,CASSLSGGPYNQPQHF
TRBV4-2,CASSQGGTGGYYEQYF
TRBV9,CASSTGQPADTQYF
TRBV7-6,CASSSQGSQETQYF
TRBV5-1,CASSLLRGRAETQYF
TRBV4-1,CASSPAVWKNTEAFF
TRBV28,CASSFEGAQETQYF
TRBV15,CATSRATGVAGELFF
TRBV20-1,CSATRGEQYF
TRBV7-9,CASSFTENEQFF
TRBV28,CASSSPGQGYGEQFF
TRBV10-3,CAISESTGGVETQYF
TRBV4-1,CASSQGSAGGAYEQYF
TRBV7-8,CASSQHKGETQYF
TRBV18,CASSPREWNTIYF
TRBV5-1,CASSSITGGETQYF
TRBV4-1,CASSDNYLLGGQPQHF
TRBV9,CASSLPGTSVSSTDTQYF
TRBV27,CASSSGIGRTNQPQHF
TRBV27,CASSLILAGGYNEQFF
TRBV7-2,CASSLASIAGGSEQFF
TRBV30,CAWSRQGKETQYF
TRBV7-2,CASSLDLGGTEAFF
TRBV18,CASSPPQGNQPQHF
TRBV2,CASGQGTVSLHF
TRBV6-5,CASSYLQGTEAFF
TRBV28,CASSPTVQETQYF
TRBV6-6,CASSLRQGLNEQFF
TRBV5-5,CASSLGPPGSTNSPLHF
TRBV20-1,CSADGGTEAFF
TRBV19,CASSRLAGQGEQYF
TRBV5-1,CASSLGETGHEQFF
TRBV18,CASSLGTGTMNTEAFF
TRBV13,CASSQGGYGYTF
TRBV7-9,CASSSGEAGITEAFF
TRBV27,CASSGGTGAYEQYF